The clone carrying this T cell receptor beta chain was observed many times. Antigen unknown. It was RNA transcripts that yielded the amplified TCR beta CDR3 regions. When the TCR CDR3 underwent first-round RT-PCR, the HTBI primer set was used. TCRdb re-derived calls from the multiplex PCR reads in MiXCR, one entry per CDR3 protein. The data hold fewer than 450,000 distinct CDR3 sequences, with roughly 17% observed a single time. V was pared by 8 bases and J by 1 base, with 15 bases between. The CDR3 has 15 residues. Germline loops: CDR1 PRHDT, CDR2 FYEKMQ (reference sequence). The sample originates from a study of T cells in Graves' hyperthyroidism and ophthalmopathy. Study outcomes and limitations: Also found in blood were most expanded thyroid clonotypes above 0.001.

The J gene is TRBJ2-1, the V gene TRBV13, with D perhaps TRBD2 (5 bases). The clonotype originates from a woman between 25 and 40 years old with Graves' hyperthyroidism that later progressed to Graves' ophthalmopathy. Sequencing was done on a sample of blood. The chain's CDR3 is CASQGRLTSYNEQFF. CDR3 nucleotide sequence: TGTGCCAGCCAAGGCCGACTAACTTCCTACAATGAGCAGTTCTTC.